The 28 T cell receptor beta chains given below trace back to one sample, sequenced in a study of cytomegalovirus exposure and HLA in healthy donors (dated by TCRdb to 2015 to 2018). Library preparation used the immunoSEQ multiplex PCR assay. The source is immuneACCESS, and TCRdb retained only in-frame sequences with V and J called. Part of the clones is not carried over; for the studies checked, unresolved V genes explain less than half of this, and the remainder is unexplained. Present in this sample are approximately 260,000 clones, about 86% of which were seen just once. Less than 1.5% of the sample comes from the top ten. Sequencing was carried out using PBMCs. Source of these receptors: a woman younger than 45 in good health and CMV-seropositive.

CDR3 region: CAYSYLYEQYF. The CDR3 nucleotides are TGTGCTTACTCCTACCTCTACGAGCAGTACTTC. V and J are TRBV30 and TRBJ2-7; D ambiguous. The CDR3 totals 11 residues. Germline assignment: CDR1 GTSNPN and CDR2 SVGIG (reference sequence).

This sequence joins TRBV7-9 and TRBJ2-7; TRBD1 agrees at 7 bases. The CDR3 consists of 14 residues. V dropped 3 bases and J dropped 3; count of bases not matched to a gene: 5. Germline assignment: CDR1 SEHNR and CDR2 FQNEAQ (reference sequence). The CDR3 reads CASSLRGGSYEQYF. CDR3 DNA: TGTGCCAGCAGCTTGCGAGGGGGCAGCTACGAGCAGTACTTC.

This clone was detected a few times. The CDR3 loop is CASSSRGLEQYF. CDR3 bases: TGTGCCAGTAGCTCAAGGGGTTTAGAGCAGTACTTC. This chain joins TRBV19 and TRBJ2-7; TRBD1 might be the D (5 bases). Trimming took 6 bases from V and 7 from J, leaving 13 bases between them. Germline assignment: CDR1 LNHDA and CDR2 SQIVND (reference sequence). This CDR3 region has 12 residues.

V gene TRBV28 combines with J gene TRBJ2-3; tentative D call: TRBD2 (5 bases). The V end was cut by 2 bases, the J end by 0 bases, with 9 bases between. This CDR3 has 15 amino acids. Germline V lookup: CDR1 MDHEN, CDR2 SYDVKM. In nucleotides, the CDR3 is TGTGCCAGCAGTTTACCTAGCTCCAGCACAGATACGCAGTATTTT. This sequence encodes CASSLPSSSTDTQYF.

The rearrangement uses TRBV19 and TRBJ2-3; 9 bases agree with TRBD2. This CDR3 is 16 amino acids long. Germline lookup yields CDR1 LNHDA and CDR2 SQIVND (reference sequence). The junction had 7 bases not matched to a gene; V was cut back by 4 bases and J by 2 bases. The CDR3 sequence is CASSTLTSGLTDTQYF. The CDR3 DNA follows: TGTGCCAGTAGTACCCTGACTAGCGGCCTCACAGATACGCAGTATTTT.

The chain combines TRBV2 with TRBJ2-1, with 9 bases matching TRBD2. Germline-derived CDR1 and CDR2 are SNHLY and FYNNEI. The CDR3 runs to 15 residues. The J segment lost 7 bases and the V segment lost 7 bases, leaving 11 bases of the junction unmatched. The CDR3 DNA is TGTGCCAGCACTTTTCTAAGAGCGGGGGGAAATGAGCAGTTCTTC. Its protein is CASTFLRAGGNEQFF. Together with reference TRBV2 and TRBJ2-1, the CDR3 gives the full variable domain: EPEVTQTPSHQVTQMGQEVILRCVPISNHLYFYWYRQILGQKVEFLVSFYNNEISEKSEIFDDQFSVERPDGSNFTLKIRSTKLEDSAMYFCASTFLRAGGNEQFFGPGTRLTVL.

The genes are TRBV19 and TRBJ1-2; D unresolved. Germline values: CDR1 LNHDA, CDR2 SQIVND (reference sequence). V dropped 3 bases and J dropped 1 base, with 12 bases sitting between them. The CDR3 is made up of 15 amino acids. Here the CDR3 reads CASSISGILNYGYTF. CDR3 nucleotide sequence: TGTGCCAGTAGTATCTCGGGAATTCTTAACTATGGCTACACCTTC.

The CDR3, as DNA: TGTGCCAGCAGTGATCACACAGATACGCAGTATTTT. This sequence encodes CASSDHTDTQYF. The chain has TRBV2 and TRBJ2-3; D is unresolved. This CDR3 is built from 12 residues. The germline V gene encodes CDR1 SNHLY and CDR2 FYNNEI. V lost 3 bases and J 2 bases, leaving 3 bases between the germline ends.

The genes are TRBV2 and TRBJ2-5, with 7 bases lining up with TRBD2. The V gene's germline CDR1 is SNHLY and CDR2 FYNNEI. Trimming removed 2 bases from V and 2 bases from J; junction bases left unmatched: 5. The length of the CDR3 is 15 residues. CDR3 loop: CASSELLAVQETQYF. The CDR3 DNA follows: TGTGCCAGCAGTGAACTCCTAGCGGTTCAAGAGACCCAGTACTTC.

The chain uses TRBV6-1 and TRBJ1-2; 7 bases agree with TRBD1. From germline, CDR1 is MNHNS and CDR2 SASEGT. The CDR3 is 13 residues long. Trimming removed 7 bases from V and 7 bases from J; junction bases left unmatched: 9. The DNA of the CDR3 is TGTGCCAGCATGCCGGGACAGCGAAGTGGCTACACCTTC. Translated, it gives CASMPGQRSGYTF.

V is TRBV5-1 and J is TRBJ2-7; a weak D match, TRBD2 (5 bases). In germline, CDR1 is SGHRS, CDR2 YFSETQ. This CDR3 is built from 14 residues. V shed 7 bases and J shed 0 bases, with 14 bases lying between them. This chain's CDR3 is CASQPTGSSYEQYF. The DNA of the CDR3 is TGCGCCAGCCAACCCACGGGAAGCTCCTACGAGCAGTACTTC.

The gene calls are TRBV27 and TRBJ2-7; the match to TRBD2 covers 15 bases. J gave up 3 bases and V 4 bases, and 7 bases lay outside the gene matches. Germline lookup yields CDR1 MNHEY and CDR2 SMNVEV (reference sequence). This CDR3 has 17 amino acids. The CDR3 sequence: CASSWDGLAGGFYEQYF. As DNA, the CDR3 is TGTGCCAGCAGTTGGGACGGACTAGCGGGAGGGTTCTACGAGCAGTACTTC.

The chain employs TRBV14 and TRBJ2-7; D might be TRBD1 (5 bases). Germline CDR1 and CDR2: SGHDN and FVKESK. Trimming cost V 2 bases and J 4 bases, with 12 bases left between them. The CDR3 covers 14 residues. Here the CDR3 DNA reads TGTGCCAGCAGCCAAAGGGGAATCGTTTACGAGCAGTACTTC. Translated, it gives CASSQRGIVYEQYF.

The V and J genes are TRBV4-2 and TRBJ2-1; D not resolved. The CDR3 loop spans 12 amino acids. Deletions cut 1 base from V and 10 bases from J, with 8 bases between. The germline V gene has CDR1 LGHNA and CDR2 YNFKEQ. The CDR3 sequence is CASSQVGGEQFF. In nucleotides, the CDR3 is TGTGCCAGCAGCCAAGTAGGCGGCGAGCAGTTCTTC.

This clone was counted a single time. The V gene is TRBV27, the J gene TRBJ2-2, with TRBD1 as a possible D gene (5 bases). The CDR3 is made up of 15 amino acids. Trimming removed 1 base from V and 1 base from J, with 7 bases in between. Germline CDR1 MNHEY, CDR2 SMNVEV (reference sequence). The CDR3 loop reads CASSLWGVNTGELFF. The CDR3 DNA is TGTGCCAGCAGTTTATGGGGCGTGAACACCGGGGAGCTGTTTTTT.

The chain recombines TRBV21-1 with TRBJ2-7; the table's TRBD2 call for D was not verified on the DNA. TRBV21-1 is described as a pseudogene. The CDR3 runs to 23 residues. The CDR3 here is CASSDASYRGSRPSGTAFEEQYF. DNA of the CDR3: TGTGCCAGCAGCGACGCTTCTTACAGGGGGTCGCGGCCTAGCGGGACAGCTTTTGAAGAGCAGTACTTC.

The rearrangement links TRBV7-6 to TRBJ2-7; perhaps TRBD1 as D (5 bases). The ends were cut back, 1 base at V and 2 bases at J, with 9 bases in the middle. From germline, CDR1 is SGHVS and CDR2 FNYEAQ. The CDR3 is 14 residues long. In DNA form, the CDR3 reads TGTGCCAGCAGCTTAGATGCAGGGACCTACGAGCAGTACTTC. Protein sequence: CASSLDAGTYEQYF. Based on the CDR3 plus reference TRBV7-6 and TRBJ2-7, the full variable domain is GAGVSQSPRYKVTKRGQDVALRCDPISGHVSLYWYRQALGQGPEFLTYFNYEAQQDKSGLPNDRFSAERPEGSISTLTIQRTEQRDSAMYRCASSLDAGTYEQYFGPGTRLTVT.

Only one count was recorded for this clone. This chain uses TRBV7-2 with TRBJ1-2; tentatively, D is TRBD1 (5 bases). Germline loops: CDR1 SGHTA, CDR2 FQGNSA. V lost 5 bases and J lost 8, with 15 bases in between. The CDR3 is 13 residues long. CDR3 loop: CASSDRFSSGYTF. The CDR3 nucleotides read TGTGCCAGCAGCGACAGATTTTCCAGCGGCTACACCTTC.

Notes on this clone: Germline is not matched at one junction end, which may reflect a read error. CDR3 DNA: TGTGCCAGCCGTGACCGGTCGAGATCTAACTATGGCTACACCTTC. Protein sequence: CASRDRSRSNYGYTF. The rearrangement joins TRBV2 to TRBJ1-2; no clear D gene. This CDR3 is built from 15 residues. Looked up from germline, CDR1 is SNHLY and CDR2 is FYNNEI.

J is TRBJ2-7 and V is TRBV18, with 12 positions matching TRBD2. The CDR3 spans 15 residues. V shed 3 bases and J 4 bases; nucleotides not matched to a gene: 4. CDR1 KGHSH and CDR2 LQKENI come from the germline V gene. The CDR3 coding sequence is TGTGCCAGCTCACCTGAACTAGCGGGAGGTTACGAGCAGTACTTC. Its translation is CASSPELAGGYEQYF.

The V and J genes are TRBV5-1 and TRBJ2-3; 11 bases map to TRBD2. Germline CDR1 SGHRS, CDR2 YFSETQ. J lost 5 bases, V lost 6 bases, and 5 bases had no gene match. There are 14 residues in the CDR3. The CDR3, as DNA: TGCGCCAGCACCGGGACTAGCGGTCTAGATACGCAGTATTTT. It encodes CASTGTSGLDTQYF.

CDR3 loop: CASSLDPGESYTF. In DNA, the CDR3 is TGTGCCAGCAGCTTAGACCCAGGGGAGAGCTACACCTTC. V gene TRBV7-8 combines with J gene TRBJ1-2, with D possibly matching TRBD1 (6 bases). Germline loops: CDR1 SGHVS, CDR2 FQNEAQ. CDR3 length equals 13 residues. Trimming stripped 1 base from V and 9 bases from J, with 12 bases between.

This clone has just one count. The chain joins TRBV5-1 to TRBJ1-2, with TRBD1 matching over 11 bases. CDR1 and CDR2 from the germline V gene are SGHRS and YFSETQ. The CDR3 totals 16 residues. V lost 2 bases and J lost 7; bases outside the gene matches: 10. The CDR3 region has the DNA TGCGCCAGCAGCTTTGGACAGGGGGCTAAATTGGGTGGCTACACCTTC. It encodes CASSFGQGAKLGGYTF.

The V and J genes are TRBV5-1 and TRBJ2-3; 7 bases are shared with TRBD2. V lost 3 bases and J lost 2; bases outside the gene matches: 6. CDR1 and CDR2 from the germline V gene are SGHRS and YFSETQ. The CDR3 has 15 residues. The CDR3 reads CASSSDGGTTDTQYF. CDR3 DNA: TGCGCCAGCAGCTCGGACGGGGGGACCACAGATACGCAGTATTTT.

This sequence joins TRBV9 and TRBJ2-6; TRBD1 is a possible D gene (6 bases). The CDR3 contains 18 residues. CDR1 is SGDLS, CDR2 YYNGEE, per germline. Trimming shortened V by 0 bases and J by 2 bases, and 15 bases separated the two germline ends. The CDR3 spells CASSVAWTDLTGANVLTF. CDR3 sequence (DNA): TGTGCCAGCAGCGTAGCTTGGACAGATCTTACTGGGGCCAACGTCCTGACTTTC.

The CDR3 here is CASTDRGRLAFNTGELFF. CDR3 in DNA: TGTGCCAGCACCGACAGGGGGCGGCTAGCCTTCAACACCGGGGAGCTGTTTTTT. This chain joins TRBV5-6 and TRBJ2-2; 10 nucleotides match TRBD1. With V trimmed by 6 bases and J by 2 bases, 13 bases remained unmatched. The CDR3 is made up of 18 amino acids. Per germline, CDR1 SGHDT and CDR2 YYEEEE.

V gene TRBV7-8 combines with J gene TRBJ1-5; D is ambiguous. The CDR3 is made up of 13 amino acids. Germline V gives CDR1 SGHVS, CDR2 FQNEAQ. Trimming pared 1 base from V and 5 bases from J, leaving 6 bases between. CDR3 bases: TGTGCCAGCAGCTTAGTCGGAGATCAGCCCCAGCATTTT. Amino acids: CASSLVGDQPQHF. The complete variable domain, with remaining parts taken from reference TRBV7-8 and TRBJ1-5, reads GAGVSQSPRYKVAKRGQDVALRCDPISGHVSLFWYQQALGQGPEFLTYFQNEAQLDKSGLPSDRFFAERPEGSVSTLKIQRTQQEDSAVYLCASSLVGDQPQHFGDGTRLSIL.

The chain uses TRBV29-1 and TRBJ1-2, with TRBD1 as a possible D gene (5 bases). Germline V gene data show CDR1 as SQVTM and CDR2 as ANQGSEA. Trimming removed 7 bases from V and 4 bases from J, with 16 bases in between. This CDR3 comprises 13 residues. CDR3 residues: CSGEGQQAYGYTF. CDR3 sequence (DNA): TGCAGCGGGGAGGGGCAGCAAGCCTATGGCTACACCTTC. The variable domain in full, with the rest retrieved from reference TRBV29-1 and TRBJ1-2, is SAVISQKPSRDICQRGTSLTIQCQVDSQVTMMFWYRQQPGQSLTLIATANQGSEATYESGFVIDKFPISRPNLTFSTLTVSNMSPEDSSIYLCSGEGQQAYGYTFGSGTRLTVV.